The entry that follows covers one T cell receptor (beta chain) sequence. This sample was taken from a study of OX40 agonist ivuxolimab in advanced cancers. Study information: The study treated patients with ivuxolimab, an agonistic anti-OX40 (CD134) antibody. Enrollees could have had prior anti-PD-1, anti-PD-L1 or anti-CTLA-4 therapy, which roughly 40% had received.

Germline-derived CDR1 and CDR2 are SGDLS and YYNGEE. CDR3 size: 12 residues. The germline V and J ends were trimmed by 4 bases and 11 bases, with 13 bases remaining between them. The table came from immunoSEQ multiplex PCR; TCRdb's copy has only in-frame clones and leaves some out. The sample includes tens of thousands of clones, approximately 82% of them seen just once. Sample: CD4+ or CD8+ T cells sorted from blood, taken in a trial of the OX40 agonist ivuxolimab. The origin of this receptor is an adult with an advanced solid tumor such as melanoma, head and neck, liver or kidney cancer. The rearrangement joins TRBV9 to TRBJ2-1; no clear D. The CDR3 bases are TGTGCCAGCAGCAGTCTCCCCACTCAGCAGTTCTTC. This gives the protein CASSSLPTQQFF.